The rows below give T cell receptor beta chains drawn from one sample of a study of cytomegalovirus exposure and HLA in healthy donors. The assay was immunoSEQ multiplex PCR, and TCRdb's table has in-frame clones only and misses some. The top ten hold about 0.75% of the sample, which has about 130,000 clones, about 76% seen once. Sequencing was carried out using PBMCs. These receptors were collected from a man younger than 35 in good health and CMV-seronegative. Both conserved end residues are part of each CDR3. The D gene is left open where the match is weak. Clone size is shown for a subset of rows, as once, few, many or a class of expanded clone.

v_gene	j_gene	d_gene	abundance	CDR3nt	CDR3aa
TRBV4-2	TRBJ1-1	.	.	TGTGCCAGCAGCCACCGTGGGGACAAGCTCTACACTGAAGCTTTCTTT	CASSHRGDKLYTEAFF
TRBV9	TRBJ1-2	.	.	TGTGCCAGCAGCCCCCCCCGCGCGTATGGCTACACCTTC	CASSPPRAYGYTF
TRBV7-2	TRBJ1-1	.	.	TGTGCCAGCAGCTTCCGCCGGGGACAACCGAACACTGAAGCTTTCTTT	CASSFRRGQPNTEAFF
TRBV19	TRBJ1-4	TRBD1	.	TGTGCCAGTAGTTTCGGACAGGCCCGGGAAAATGAAAAACTGTTTTTT	CASSFGQARENEKLFF
TRBV6-6	TRBJ1-4	.	.	TGTGCCAGCGAAGCTTTTTTTAATGAAAAACTGTTTTTT	CASEAFFNEKLFF
TRBV5-1	TRBJ1-1	.	.	TGCGCCAGCAGCTTGGTGGCGAACACTGAAGCTTTCTTT	CASSLVANTEAFF
TRBV6-4	TRBJ2-5	TRBD2	.	TGTGCCAGCAGCGAAACTAGCGGGGGGGCTAAAGAGACCCAGTACTTC	CASSETSGGAKETQYF
TRBV28	TRBJ2-5	TRBD1	.	TGTGCCAGCGCAACCTACAGGGGGCATTCGGAAGAGACCCAGTACTTC	CASATYRGHSEETQYF
TRBV11-2	TRBJ1-1	.	.	TGTGCCAGCAGCTTATCAGGGAAGACCACTGAAGCTTTCTTT	CASSLSGKTTEAFF
TRBV7-9	TRBJ2-1	TRBD2	.	TGTGCCAGCAGCCCCCGACTAGCGGGGGGGATAAATGAGCAGTTCTTC	CASSPRLAGGINEQFF
TRBV2	TRBJ2-1	TRBD2	few	TGTGAGTGGGCGGGGGCGGGAGGTGAGCAGTTCTTC	CEWAGAGGEQFF
TRBV5-5	TRBJ1-1	.	.	TGTGCCAGCAGCTTGCTCGGGGTTAACACTGAAGCTTTCTTT	CASSLLGVNTEAFF
TRBV6-5	TRBJ2-1	TRBD2	.	TGTGCCAGCCTAGCGGGGGGGCCAACCTACAATGAGCAGTTCTTC	CASLAGGPTYNEQFF
TRBV7-2	TRBJ2-6	TRBD1	.	TGTGCCAGCAGCTTAGTTGTGGGACAGTCGTTATGGGGGGCCAACGTCCTGACTTTC	CASSLVVGQSLWGANVLTF
TRBV27	TRBJ2-1	TRBD1	few	TGTGCCAGCGAGGGGCTGGGACAGGCTAACAATGAGCAGTTCTTC	CASEGLGQANNEQFF
TRBV10-1	TRBJ2-7	.	.	TGCGCCAGCAGCAAGGACAGAGGAACCTACGAGCAGTACTTC	CASSKDRGTYEQYF
TRBV19	TRBJ1-1	.	.	TGTGCCAGTAGTAAAGGCAGGGCGGCTTTCTTT	CASSKGRAAFF
TRBV28	TRBJ1-2	TRBD1	.	TGTGCCAGCAGTTTGGGGCCTTACAGGGGGCCGGACTATGGCTACACCTTC	CASSLGPYRGPDYGYTF
TRBV5-4	TRBJ2-2	.	.	TGTGCCAGCAGATCCTTAATCGGGGACACCGGGGAGCTGTTTTTT	CASRSLIGDTGELFF
TRBV15	TRBJ1-4	.	.	TGTGCCACCAGCAGAGACAGGGTAGGCGAAAAACTGTTTTTT	CATSRDRVGEKLFF
TRBV28	TRBJ2-2	.	.	TGTGCCAGCAGTTTTCGGGGGGCAACCACCGGGGAGCTGTTTTTT	CASSFRGATTGELFF
TRBV27	TRBJ2-1	TRBD2	once	TGTGCCAGCGGGCAGACTAGCTTGCGTCCCCAGTTCTTC	CASGQTSLRPQFF
TRBV5-1	TRBJ2-3	TRBD1	.	TGCGCCAGCAACCCGGGACAGCGCACAGATACGCAGTATTTT	CASNPGQRTDTQYF
TRBV7-6	TRBJ1-2	.	.	TGTGCCACTAGGGGCGAGGTCTATGGCTACACCTTC	CATRGEVYGYTF
TRBV2	TRBJ1-2	.	.	TGTGCCAGCAGCGCCGGGAGAAAGGCTGGCTACACCTTC	CASSAGRKAGYTF